This T cell receptor beta chain was captured in a study of T cells after yellow fever vaccination. Using its own MiXCR run on the 5' RACE reads, TCRdb lists one record per CDR3 protein. The sample lists 150,000 to 200,000 distinct CDR3 sequences; about 11% were seen once. This clonotype originated in a man aged 18-30 years who received the YFV17D yellow fever vaccine. This specimen consisted of CD8+ T cells sorted from PBMCs, obtained 15 days after the yellow fever booster vaccination.

CDR3: CSARLQGYEQYF. The CDR3 DNA is TGCAGTGCCCGCTTGCAGGGGTACGAGCAGTACTTC. The chain combines TRBV20-1 with TRBJ2-7; a weak D match, TRBD1 (6 bases). Germline loops: CDR1 DFQATT, CDR2 SNEGSKA (reference sequence). The CDR3 runs 12 residues. Trimming took off 6 bases at V and 4 bases at J, with 13 bases between the two ends.